A single sample gave rise to the 27 T cell receptor beta chains below, sequenced in a study of prognosis after radiotherapy for stage I lung cancer. The genomic DNA TCR beta CDR3 region underwent two rounds of multiplex PCR. The authors ran first-round PCR with primers specific to each TRBV and TRBJ gene. TCRdb redid the calling of the multiplex PCR reads with MiXCR, one entry per CDR3 protein. The sample consists of approximately 26,000 distinct CDR3 sequences, around 39% of them appearing once. Specimen: PBMCs, collected before or after stereotactic body radiation therapy (not recorded which). Receptor source: a donor aged 50 or older with non-small cell lung cancer.

This clonotype showed up many times. This rearrangement joins TRBV18 to TRBJ1-4; TRBD1 aligns across 7 bases. This CDR3 spans 15 amino acids. The germline gives CDR1 KGHSH, CDR2 LQKENI. V was clipped by 3 bases and J by 5 bases; unmatched bases: 6. CDR3 region: CASSPGDRRNEKLFF. The CDR3 DNA follows: TGTGCCAGCTCACCGGGGGACAGAAGAAATGAAAAACTGTTTTTT.

This clonotype is categorized as medium-sized. The chain joins TRBV12-3 or TRBV12-4 to TRBJ1-6, with no clear D. This CDR3 is 14 amino acids long. Deletions cut 5 bases from V and 8 bases from J, with 13 bases between. CDR3 amino acids: CASSAGQKYSPLHF. CDR3 bases: TGTGCCAGCAGTGCGGGTCAGAAATATTCACCCCTCCACTTT.

This clonotype was counted ten times or more. One junction end does not reproduce the germline sequence, and a read error may be involved. The chain has TRBV7-8 and TRBJ1-2, with D perhaps matching TRBD1 (6 bases). The CDR3 extends over 14 amino acids. Looked up from germline, CDR1 is SGHVS and CDR2 is FQNEAQ. CDR3 bases: TGTGCCAGCAGCTTAGGAACAGGGCACTATGGCTACATCTTC. This gives the protein CASSLGTGHYGYIF.

Turning to this clonotype: A read error may account for a junction end that differs from germline. The chain joins TRBV5-6 to TRBJ2-3, with D perhaps matching TRBD1 (6 bases). CDR1 and CDR2 (germline): SGHDT, YYEEEE. The CDR3 runs 17 residues. The CDR3 reads CASSLGVSGVNTDTQCF. The CDR3, as DNA: TGTGCCAGCAGCTTGGGGGTTTCAGGGGTAAACACAGATACTCAGTGTTTT.

The CDR3 DNA follows: TGTGCCAGCAGTGAAGATAGCGGGGGTGTCCTCGGCTATGGCTACACCTTC. Residues: CASSEDSGGVLGYGYTF. This sequence joins TRBV2 and TRBJ1-2; a weak D match, TRBD1 (5 bases). The CDR3 contains 17 residues. The germline V and J ends were trimmed by 1 base and 4 bases, with 19 bases remaining between them. CDR1 is SNHLY, CDR2 FYNNEI, per germline.

With regard to this clonotype: This likely stems from a read error, as it lies one base from a far larger clone. The rearrangement links TRBV24-1 to TRBJ2-1; D might be TRBD1 (7 bases). The end of the DNA fits TRBJ2-5 better, so the J call may be wrong. CDR1 is KGHDR and CDR2 is SFDVKD in the germline V gene. This CDR3 has 17 residues. This CDR3 is CATSGPPSGGGVETQYF. DNA of the CDR3: TGTGCCACCAGTGGCCCCCCAAGTGGAGGGGGCGTAGAGACCCAGTACTTC.

This clonotype was recorded at least ten times. At one boundary the junction diverges from the germline segment, which might be a read error. The chain recombines TRBV7-8 with TRBJ1-1; 8 bases fit TRBD1. Germline CDR1 is SGHVS and CDR2 is FQNEAQ. The CDR3 sequence is 15 residues long. The CDR3: CASGLYGQGNPEAFF. In nucleotides, the CDR3 is TGTGCCAGCGGCTTATACGGACAGGGTAACCCTGAAGCTTTCTTT.

This clonotype showed up many times. CDR3 nucleotide sequence: TGCAGTGCTAGTTTGGCAGCAACTAATGAAAAACTGTTTTTT. This encodes CSASLAATNEKLFF. The rearrangement joins TRBV20-1 to TRBJ1-4; D call uncertain. Between the trimmed V and J ends, which lost 3 bases and 0 bases, there was a span of 8 bases. The CDR3 is 14 residues long. The germline gives CDR1 DFQATT, CDR2 SNEGSKA (reference sequence).

V and J are TRBV20-1 and TRBJ1-2, with 8 bases identical to TRBD1. V lost 6 bases and J lost 3; bases outside the gene matches: 12. Germline V CDR1 and CDR2: DFQATT, SNEGSKA (reference sequence). This CDR3 has 15 residues. Written as DNA, the CDR3 is TGCAGTGCCAGGACAGGGCCCGCCCGGGACTATGGCTACACCTTC. Encoded protein: CSARTGPARDYGYTF.

This clonotype is medium-sized. The V and J genes are TRBV5-1 and TRBJ2-6; a possible D gene is TRBD1 (5 bases). Germline lookup yields CDR1 SGHRS and CDR2 YFSETQ. With 1 base removed from V and 4 bases from J, the gap between germline ends came to 18 bases. This CDR3 comprises 18 residues. The chain's CDR3 is CASSLSEGRALGANVLTF. The CDR3 DNA follows: TGCGCCAGCAGCTTGTCAGAAGGCAGGGCCTTAGGGGCCAACGTCCTGACTTTC.

As concerns this clonotype: It is likely a read error, because the conserved phenylalanine at the end of the CDR3 is missing. The V call is TRBV20-1, the J call TRBJ2-7; 12 bases align to TRBD2. Germline V gene data show CDR1 as DFQATT and CDR2 as SNEGSKA (reference sequence). CDR3 length equals 15 residues. V dropped 3 bases and J dropped 4; count of bases not matched to a gene: 7. In DNA form, the CDR3 reads TGCAGTGCTAGGGGCCTAGCGGGAGGGCCATACGAGCAGTACTTA. Protein: CSARGLAGGPYEQYL.

This clonotype was seen many times. This chain connects TRBV20-1 to TRBJ1-2, with D perhaps matching TRBD1 (6 bases). Germline-derived CDR1 and CDR2 are DFQATT and SNEGSKA (reference sequence). V lost 0 bases, J lost 6 bases, and 35 bases lay in between. CDR3 length: 21 amino acids. The CDR3 is CSARDPMVDPGQLNRGNGYTF. CDR3 in DNA: TGCAGTGCTAGAGATCCCATGGTCGATCCCGGACAGCTAAACCGGGGGAATGGCTACACCTTC.

The V and J genes are TRBV4-2 and TRBJ2-3; 10 bases match TRBD2. The V and J ends lost 4 bases and 5 bases, in that order; junction bases with no gene match: 15. Germline assignment: CDR1 LGHNA and CDR2 YNFKEQ. This CDR3 is 18 amino acids long. CDR3 protein: CASSLSPGTSEGIDTQYF. For the CDR3, the DNA is TGTGCCAGCAGCCTGAGTCCTGGGACTAGCGAGGGTATAGATACGCAGTATTTT.

V usage is TRBV14 and J usage is TRBJ1-2, with a possible D match to TRBD1 (6 bases). The CDR3 totals 16 residues. From germline, CDR1 is SGHDN and CDR2 FVKESK. V was trimmed by 1 base and J by 3 bases, leaving 15 bases between them. CDR3 protein: CASSQAAGAGDYGYTF. In DNA form, the CDR3 reads TGTGCCAGCAGCCAAGCAGCAGGGGCGGGGGACTATGGCTACACCTTC.

The chain carries TRBV11-2 and TRBJ1-2; TRBD1 matches 7 bases. Trimming took 4 bases from V and 1 from J; bases not matched to a gene: 6. The CDR3 covers 15 residues. Per the germline V gene, CDR1 is SGHAT and CDR2 is FQNNGV. The CDR3 bases are TGTGCCAGCAGCTCCGGACAGGCAAATAACTATGGCTACACCTTC. Translated, it gives CASSSGQANNYGYTF.

This clonotype was picked up many times. The chain's CDR3 is CASSLASGAYNEQFF. CDR3 bases: TGTGCCAGCAGCTTGGCCTCCGGGGCTTACAATGAGCAGTTCTTC. The gene calls are TRBV7-3 and TRBJ2-1; the D gene could be TRBD1 or TRBD2 (5 bases each). The germline V and J ends were trimmed by 3 bases and 4 bases, with 13 bases remaining between them. The CDR3 is 15 residues long. Germline CDR1 SGHTA, CDR2 FQGTGA.

Remarks on this clonotype: A much larger clone is a single base away; this may be a read error. This chain uses TRBV7-3 with TRBJ1-1, with a tentative D call TRBD1 (5 bases). Trimming took 5 bases from V and 0 from J, leaving 7 bases between them. This CDR3 region has 13 residues. The germline gives CDR1 SGHTA, CDR2 FQGTGA. CDR3 protein: CASSQGVNTEAFF. The CDR3 region has the DNA TGTGCCAGCAGCCAAGGGGTGAACACTGAAGCTTTCTTT.

By sample share, this clonotype is medium-sized. The chain is built from TRBV27 and TRBJ2-1; the D gene is possibly TRBD1 (5 bases). V was cut by 2 bases and J by 5 bases, with 13 bases left in between. This CDR3 is 15 amino acids long. Germline CDR1 and CDR2: MNHEY and SMNVEV (reference sequence). CDR3 DNA sequence: TGTGCCAGCAGTTTAGGTCAGGGCCCCAACAATGAGCAGTTCTTC. This translates into CASSLGQGPNNEQFF.

This clonotype is deemed medium-sized. This rearrangement joins TRBV2 to TRBJ2-1, with TRBD2 matching 7 bases. CDR1 and CDR2 (germline): SNHLY, FYNNEI. CDR3 length: 15 amino acids. With 7 bases clipped from V and 1 base from J, the junction kept 7 bases outside the gene matches. This CDR3 is CASTAGEGSYNEQFF. The CDR3, as DNA: TGTGCCAGCACCGCGGGAGAGGGATCCTACAATGAGCAGTTCTTC. The whole variable domain, remainder taken from reference TRBV2 and TRBJ2-1, is EPEVTQTPSHQVTQMGQEVILRCVPISNHLYFYWYRQILGQKVEFLVSFYNNEISEKSEIFDDQFSVERPDGSNFTLKIRSTKLEDSAMYFCASTAGEGSYNEQFFGPGTRLTVL.

As for this clonotype: At one of its ends the junction is not consistent with the germline gene, which may arise from a read error. The chain is built from TRBV6-1 and TRBJ2-7, with 7 bases lining up with TRBD2. The CDR3 spans 15 residues. The germline V gene has CDR1 MNHNS and CDR2 SASEGT. CDR3 in amino acids: CASKYQREVRYEQCF. The DNA for the CDR3 is TGTGCCAGCAAGTATCAACGGGAGGTCCGGTACGAGCAGTGCTTC.

This clonotype was seen at least ten times. The chain joins TRBV4-1 to TRBJ2-5, with a weak D call TRBD1 (7 bases). Germline V gene sequence: CDR1 MGHRA, CDR2 YSYEKL. V was cut by 9 bases and J by 4 bases, with 24 bases left in between. CDR3 length: 16 amino acids. As DNA, the CDR3 is TGCGCCAGTCTTAGGACAGGTGAGGGGAGGATAGAGACCCAGTACTTC. Its translation: CASLRTGEGRIETQYF.

The J gene is TRBJ2-1, the V gene TRBV19; D not certain. The V and J ends lost 6 bases and 1 base respectively, with 10 bases between them. The CDR3 spans 14 residues. Germline V gene sequence: CDR1 LNHDA, CDR2 SQIVND (reference sequence). CDR3: CASRPYLSYNEQFF. The CDR3 bases are TGTGCCAGTAGGCCCTATCTTTCCTACAATGAGCAGTTCTTC.

In this sample, this clonotype turned up many times. The CDR3: CASSGREQGTEAFF. DNA of the CDR3: TGTGCCAGTAGTGGCAGGGAGCAGGGCACTGAAGCTTTCTTT. The V gene is TRBV19, the J gene TRBJ1-1, with a tentative D call TRBD1 (5 bases). V was trimmed by 5 bases and J by 4 bases, leaving 14 bases between them. CDR3 length equals 14 residues. The V gene's germline CDR1 is LNHDA and CDR2 SQIVND (reference sequence).

Ten or more counts support this clonotype. V gene TRBV2 combines with J gene TRBJ1-5; D gene uncertain. V was shortened by 2 bases and J by 5 bases, with 10 bases between the two germline ends. Germline V gene data show CDR1 as SNHLY and CDR2 as FYNNEI. The CDR3 loop spans 14 amino acids. CDR3 DNA: TGTGCCAGCAGTGAAAACCCGGTTTATCAGCCCCAGCATTTT. Its protein product is CASSENPVYQPQHF.

This clonotype showed up many times. The V call is TRBV7-9, the J call TRBJ2-1, with 10 bases that match TRBD2. Germline V gene lookup returns CDR1 SEHNR and CDR2 FQNEAQ (reference sequence). CDR3 size: 16 residues. With 5 bases clipped from V and 7 bases from J, the junction kept 11 bases outside the gene matches. CDR3 sequence (DNA): TGTGCCAGCAGCGCACGGCTTTCTAGCGGGAGTAATGAGCAGTTCTTC. Protein: CASSARLSSGSNEQFF.

This clonotype is medium-sized. The V gene is TRBV27, the J gene TRBJ2-7; a possible D gene is TRBD2 (5 bases). From germline, CDR1 is MNHEY and CDR2 SMNVEV (reference sequence). The length of the CDR3 is 14 residues. Trimming shortened V by 3 bases and J by 5 bases, and 14 bases separated the two germline ends. CDR3 bases: TGTGCCAGCAGTTTGATCCGAGGGCTCGACGAGCAGTACTTC. This gives the protein CASSLIRGLDEQYF.

CDR3 nucleotides: TGTGCCAGCGACGAGTTAGTCACAGATACGCAGTATTTT. It yields the protein CASDELVTDTQYF. V usage is TRBV7-9 and J usage is TRBJ2-3; no clear D gene. The CDR3 consists of 13 residues. The germline V gene has CDR1 SEHNR and CDR2 FQNEAQ (reference sequence). The V end was cut by 8 bases, the J end by 2 bases, with 11 bases between.